The 21 T cell receptor beta chains in this list originate from one sample, sequenced in a study of shared clonotypes between healthy human individuals. Sequencing used immunoSEQ multiplex PCR; TCRdb keeps in-frame clones, though not all of them. Among about 2 million clones, 85% to 95% were seen once, and the ten largest hold 0.13%. Material: naive CD4+ T cells sorted from blood. Subset in this sample: CD45RA+ positively selected. These receptors all stem from a man aged 18-30 years in good health.

The J gene is TRBJ2-1, the V gene TRBV6-6; 11 bases fit TRBD2. The V and J ends lost 6 bases and 8 bases, in that order; junction bases with no gene match: 6. The CDR3 spans 14 residues. Germline V gene data show CDR1 as MNHNY and CDR2 as SVGAGI (reference sequence). As DNA, the CDR3 is TGTGCCAGCAGCCGACTAGCGGGATCCTATGAGCAGTTCTTC. Translating gives CASSRLAGSYEQFF.

With regard to this clone: Different DNA sequences within this sample yield the same CDR3. The chain carries TRBV2 and TRBJ2-2, with no clear D. The V end lost 6 bases, the J end lost 1 base, and 6 bases lay between the germline ends. The CDR3 totals 13 residues. Germline values: CDR1 SNHLY, CDR2 FYNNEI. CDR3 sequence: CASSEQNTGELFF. For the CDR3, the DNA is TGTGCCAGCAGCGAACAGAACACCGGGGAGCTGTTTTTT.

The genes are TRBV6-6 and TRBJ1-2; 9 bases are a match to TRBD1. The V segment lost 6 bases and the J segment 6 bases; nucleotides outside the gene matches: 5. The V gene's germline CDR1 is MNHNY and CDR2 SVGAGI (reference sequence). This CDR3 has 13 amino acids. Here the CDR3 reads CASSRTGEDGYTF. Here the CDR3 DNA reads TGTGCCAGCAGCAGGACAGGGGAAGATGGCTACACCTTC.

In this sample, this clone turned up once. The V and J genes are TRBV18 and TRBJ1-1, with D possibly matching TRBD1 (5 bases). This CDR3 spans 16 amino acids. V shed 3 bases and J shed 1 base, with 15 bases lying between them. Germline V gives CDR1 KGHSH, CDR2 LQKENI. The CDR3: CASSPTATKGNTEAFF. In DNA form, the CDR3 reads TGTGCCAGCTCACCGACAGCTACTAAGGGGAACACTGAAGCTTTCTTT.

This clone was detected ten times or more. The genes are TRBV7-2 and TRBJ1-4; possible D gene TRBD1, 6 bases. Germline V gives CDR1 SGHTA, CDR2 FQGNSA. CDR3 length: 13 residues. V dropped 7 bases and J dropped 8 bases, with 14 bases sitting between them. In DNA form, the CDR3 reads TGTGCCAGCACCCTCGGGACAAGCGAAAAACTGTTTTTT. Translated, it gives CASTLGTSEKLFF.

The genes are TRBV19 and TRBJ1-5; possibly TRBD1 for D (6 bases). Germline CDR1 is LNHDA and CDR2 is SQIVND (reference sequence). V lost 5 bases, J lost 14 bases, and 16 bases lay in between. This CDR3 contains 12 residues. The CDR3 DNA follows: TGTGCCAGTAGTCCAGGGGAAGGAGGGGAGCATTTT. It translates to CASSPGEGGEHF.

V gene TRBV7-9 combines with J gene TRBJ1-2; 7 bases line up with TRBD1. The CDR3 contains 15 residues. J lost 5 bases, V lost 5 bases, and 11 bases had no gene match. Germline V lookup: CDR1 SEHNR, CDR2 FQNEAQ (reference sequence). CDR3 sequence (DNA): TGTGCCAGCAGCCCCTACGCAGGGGGAAGTTATGGCTACACCTTC. Its translation: CASSPYAGGSYGYTF.

With respect to this clone: The same CDR3 also results from other DNA sequences found in this sample. The rearrangement links TRBV28 to TRBJ1-3, with TRBD1 as a possible D gene (5 bases). V gave up 4 bases and J gave up 2 bases, with 9 bases separating them. This CDR3 contains 14 residues. Per germline, CDR1 MDHEN and CDR2 SYDVKM. The CDR3 spells CASSSGEAGNTIYF. In nucleotides, the CDR3 is TGTGCCAGCAGTTCGGGGGAGGCTGGAAACACCATATATTTT.

This clone was observed a few times. The rearrangement links TRBV5-4 to TRBJ1-2, with 7 bases lining up with TRBD1. The CDR3 is 14 amino acids. Trimming took 2 bases from V and 4 from J; bases not matched to a gene: 5. CDR1 is SGHNT, CDR2 YYREEE, per germline (reference sequence). The CDR3, as DNA: TGTGCCAGCAGCTTCCCGGGACAGACCTATGGCTACACCTTC. Translating gives CASSFPGQTYGYTF.

The chain joins TRBV11-3 to TRBJ2-3; D might be TRBD1 (5 bases). CDR3 size: 15 residues. V was trimmed by 5 bases and J by 6 bases, leaving 18 bases between them. The germline CDR1 and CDR2 sequences are SGHNT and YENEEA. The CDR3 sequence is CASSPNSVGADTQYF. Here the CDR3 DNA reads TGTGCCAGCAGCCCCAATTCAGTAGGGGCCGATACGCAGTATTTT.

The chain combines TRBV2 with TRBJ2-4; D may be TRBD2 (5 bases). The CDR3 is 17 amino acids. Trimming removed 5 bases from V and 0 bases from J, with 17 bases in between. Germline CDR1 is SNHLY and CDR2 is FYNNEI. CDR3 sequence (DNA): TGTGCCAGCAGTCTGGAGTCGTCGAGGGTAGCCAAAAACATTCAGTACTTC. Its protein is CASSLESSRVAKNIQYF.

This chain connects TRBV19 to TRBJ1-1; TRBD1 is a possible D gene (5 bases). The germline V gene encodes CDR1 LNHDA and CDR2 SQIVND (reference sequence). This CDR3 has 17 amino acids. Trimming shortened V by 6 bases and J by 1 base, and 21 bases separated the two germline ends. The CDR3 sequence: CASRSGNGWDPNTEAFF. DNA of the CDR3: TGTGCCAGTAGATCGGGGAACGGATGGGACCCGAACACTGAAGCTTTCTTT.

As for this clone: In the same sample, other DNA sequences code for this CDR3. Here the CDR3 reads CASSLAGYSNQPQHF. The CDR3 bases are TGTGCCAGCAGTTTAGCGGGGTATAGCAATCAGCCCCAGCATTTT. V gene TRBV28 combines with J gene TRBJ1-5, with no clear D. The length of the CDR3 is 15 residues. V was clipped by 2 bases and J by 0 bases, with 8 bases between them. In germline, CDR1 is MDHEN, CDR2 SYDVKM.

CDR3 nucleotides: TGTGCCTCGGCCAGGGTCTCATCCTACGAGCAGTACTTC. This gives the protein CASARVSSYEQYF. J is TRBJ2-7 and V is TRBV7-8, with a tentative D call TRBD1 (5 bases). V lost 11 bases, J lost 1 base, and 15 bases lay in between. The CDR3 runs 13 residues. The germline V gene has CDR1 SGHVS and CDR2 FQNEAQ. Complete variable domain (other parts from reference TRBV7-8 and TRBJ2-7): GAGVSQSPRYKVAKRGQDVALRCDPISGHVSLFWYQQALGQGPEFLTYFQNEAQLDKSGLPSDRFFAERPEGSVSTLKIQRTQQEDSAVYLCASARVSSYEQYFGPGTRLTVT.

As regards this clone: The identical CDR3 is also encoded by other nucleotide sequences in the sample. The chain is built from TRBV10-3 and TRBJ2-2; D unresolved. V was shortened by 0 bases and J by 1 base, with 3 bases between the two germline ends. The germline gives CDR1 ENHRY, CDR2 SYGVKD. This CDR3 comprises 14 residues. The CDR3 DNA reads as TGTGCCATCAGTGAGTCACAGAACACCGGGGAGCTGTTTTTT. This translates into CAISESQNTGELFF.

The chain links TRBV6-5 to TRBJ2-1; D could derive from TRBD1 or TRBD2 (5 bases each). CDR3 length equals 14 residues. Trimming cost V 6 bases and J 4 bases, with 13 bases left between them. Germline V CDR1 and CDR2: MNHEY, SVGAGI. CDR3 sequence (DNA): TGTGCCAGCAGGGACAACTCGGGGTACAATGAGCAGTTCTTC. It yields the protein CASRDNSGYNEQFF.

The V and J genes are TRBV6-6 and TRBJ1-1; TRBD1 is a possible D gene (5 bases). From germline, CDR1 is MNHNY and CDR2 SVGAGI (reference sequence). The length of the CDR3 is 15 residues. Trimming took 6 bases from V and 5 from J, leaving 19 bases between them. CDR3: CASRTAGSDYTEAFF. In nucleotides, the CDR3 is TGTGCCAGCAGAACCGCAGGGAGCGATTATACTGAAGCTTTCTTT.

As to this clone: Other nucleotide sequences from this sample produce the same CDR3. The chain is built from TRBV7-3 and TRBJ2-2; a possible D gene is TRBD1 (5 bases). The CDR3 sequence is 14 residues long. V was shortened by 4 bases and J by 2 bases, with 8 bases between the two germline ends. Germline loops: CDR1 SGHTA, CDR2 FQGTGA. The CDR3 DNA reads as TGTGCCAGCAGCTCAGGACAAAACACCGGGGAGCTGTTTTTT. It codes for CASSSGQNTGELFF.

J is TRBJ1-6 and V is TRBV28, with 8 bases lining up with TRBD1. The germline V gene encodes CDR1 MDHEN and CDR2 SYDVKM. V lost 2 bases and J lost 8; bases outside the gene matches: 2. The CDR3 runs to 14 residues. The CDR3 sequence is CASSLRQGYSPLHF. The CDR3 nucleotides read TGTGCCAGCAGTTTAAGACAGGGGTATTCACCCCTCCACTTT. The full variable domain, with the rest looked up from reference TRBV28 and TRBJ1-6, is DVKVTQSSRYLVKRTGEKVFLECVQDMDHENMFWYRQDPGLGLRLIYFSYDVKMKEKGDIPEGYSVSREKKERFSLILESASTNQTSMYLCASSLRQGYSPLHFGNGTRLTVT.

As regards this clone: The same CDR3 arises from other DNA sequences in this sample as well. V usage is TRBV6-4 and J usage is TRBJ2-3; D not resolved. The CDR3 sequence is 15 residues long. Trimming shortened V by 2 bases and J by 0 bases, and 9 bases separated the two germline ends. Per the germline V gene, CDR1 is MRHNA and CDR2 is SNTAGT. The CDR3 loop is CASSDSWSSTDTQYF. CDR3 nucleotide sequence: TGTGCCAGCAGTGACAGCTGGTCTAGCACAGATACGCAGTATTTT.

The rearrangement uses TRBV7-9 and TRBJ2-3; 14 nucleotides align to TRBD2. Germline-derived CDR1 and CDR2 are SEHNR and FQNEAQ (reference sequence). The CDR3 length is 18 residues. V gave up 2 bases and J gave up 3 bases; unmatched junction bases: 7. DNA for the CDR3: TGTGCCAGCAGCTTAAAGCCTCGGACTAGCGGGAGGACAGATACGCAGTATTTT. Translating gives CASSLKPRTSGRTDTQYF. The entire variable domain, with the rest obtained from reference TRBV7-9 and TRBJ2-3, is as follows: DTGVSQNPRHKITKRGQNVTFRCDPISEHNRLYWYRQTLGQGPEFLTYFQNEAQLEKSRLLSDRFSAERPKGSFSTLEIQRTEQGDSAMYLCASSLKPRTSGRTDTQYFGPGTRLTVL.